Listed below are T cell receptor beta chains from one sample, sequenced in a study of T cell repertoires in cytomegalovirus infection. TCRdb reanalysed the reads using MiXCR and keeps one entry per CDR3 protein. The top ten hold roughly two fifths of the sample, which has 90,000 to 120,000 distinct CDR3 sequences, about a quarter seen once. The sequencing sample was made of CD8+ T cells from PBMCs. The receptor set was obtained from a human donor in good health (CMV status not recorded). Some clones in this sample may be carry-over from other donors' samples. CDR3s include the opening cysteine and the closing phenylalanine or tryptophan. Each record gives: clone size, D gene, V gene, J gene, CDR3 protein, CDR3 DNA. D genes are given only for firm matches. The size of a clone is reported for some rows only, either as once, few or many, or as a class for expanded clones.

>.|.|TRBV5-8|TRBJ1-1
CASGEGVLNTEAFF
TGTGCCAGCGGGGAGGGGGTCCTGAACACTGAAGCTTTCTTT
>.|.|TRBV20-1|TRBJ2-2
CSARLPLGRELFF
TGCAGTGCTAGATTACCTCTCGGCCGGGAGCTGTTTTTT
>.|TRBD2|TRBV20-1|TRBJ2-7
CSARSEGLAFYEQYF
TGCAGTGCTAGGTCCGAAGGACTAGCTTTCTACGAGCAGTACTTC
>.|.|TRBV28|TRBJ1-1
CASTSRRANTEAFF
TGTGCCAGCACCAGTAGACGGGCGAACACTGAAGCTTTCTTT
>few|.|TRBV4-1|TRBJ2-2
CASSQTGELFF
TGCGCCAGCAGCCAAACCGGGGAGCTGTTTTTT
>.|TRBD1|TRBV12-3/TRBV12-4|TRBJ2-2
CASSGQGAITGELFF
TGTGCCAGCAGTGGACAGGGAGCTATCACCGGGGAGCTGTTTTTT
>few|.|TRBV6-2/TRBV6-3|TRBJ2-4
CASSFRGGDIQYF
TGTGCCAGCAGTTTCAGGGGGGGGGACATTCAGTACTTC
>.|.|TRBV27|TRBJ1-4
CASSWRGEKLFF
TGTGCCAGCAGCTGGAGGGGTGAAAAACTGTTTTTT
>.|.|TRBV28|TRBJ1-4
CASSSQYAEGFNEKLFF
TGTGCCAGCAGTTCACAGTATGCGGAGGGCTTTAATGAAAAACTGTTTTTT
>.|.|TRBV11-2|TRBJ2-1
CASSLGEYNEQFF
TGTGCCAGCAGCTTAGGAGAGTACAATGAGCAGTTCTTC
>few|TRBD1|TRBV29-1|TRBJ2-4
CSVEDRGRAIQYF
TGCAGCGTTGAGGACAGGGGGCGGGCCATTCAGTACTTC
>.|.|TRBV27|TRBJ2-2
CASSLSRIGELFF
TGTGCCAGCAGTTTAAGCCGGATCGGGGAGCTGTTTTTT
>.|.|TRBV29-1|TRBJ2-5
CSVYLQETQYF
TGCAGCGTATATCTCCAAGAGACCCAGTACTTC
>.|.|TRBV19|TRBJ2-2
CASSIKQNTGELFF
TGTGCCAGTAGTATAAAACAGAACACCGGGGAGCTGTTTTTT
>few|TRBD2|TRBV7-9|TRBJ2-1
CASRSAGGLYEQFF
TGTGCCAGCAGGTCTGCGGGGGGGCTATATGAGCAGTTCTTC
>.|.|TRBV30|TRBJ2-5
CAWSRLAVQETQYF
TGTGCCTGGAGTAGGTTAGCGGTCCAAGAGACCCAGTACTTC
>.|.|TRBV27|TRBJ2-7
CASSRDIARTYEQYF
TGTGCCAGCAGTCGGGATATCGCGAGAACCTACGAGCAGTACTTC
>few|TRBD2|TRBV12-3/TRBV12-4|TRBJ2-7
CASKIPSGGAGFGEQYF
TGTGCCAGCAAAATTCCTAGCGGGGGCGCTGGGTTTGGGGAGCAGTACTTC
>.|.|TRBV27|TRBJ2-1
CASTPGAGDVYNEQFF
TGTGCCAGCACCCCTGGAGCGGGTGACGTCTACAATGAGCAGTTCTTC
>many|.|TRBV14|TRBJ1-2
CASSQASKGGYTF
TGTGCCAGCAGCCAAGCTTCGAAGGGTGGCTACACCTTC
>many|.|TRBV5-6|TRBJ2-1
CASSSTNEQFF
TGTGCCAGCAGCTCGACGAATGAGCAGTTCTTC
>few|.|TRBV4-1|TRBJ2-2
CASSQDLGQYTGELFF
TGCGCCAGCAGCCAAGATTTAGGCCAGTACACCGGGGAGCTGTTTTTT
>many|.|TRBV6-4|TRBJ2-3
CASSDSGGTDTQYF
TGTGCCAGCAGTGACTCGGGGGGCACAGATACGCAGTATTTT
>.|TRBD2|TRBV4-3|TRBJ2-7
CASSQDSQGATSGLTYEQYF
TGCGCCAGCAGCCAAGATTCCCAGGGGGCGACTAGCGGGCTTACCTACGAGCAGTACTTC
>.|TRBD2|TRBV5-1|TRBJ2-7
CASSSWTSGRNYEQYF
TGCGCCAGCAGCAGCTGGACTAGCGGGCGGAATTACGAGCAGTACTTC
>.|.|TRBV15|TRBJ2-1
CATSESSAYNEQFF
TGTGCCACCAGCGAGTCTAGCGCCTACAATGAGCAGTTCTTC
>few|.|TRBV19|TRBJ1-1
CASSARSVSTEAFF
TGTGCCAGTAGTGCGAGGTCCGTGAGCACTGAAGCTTTCTTT
>.|TRBD1|TRBV7-9|TRBJ2-7
CASSSGTGIGRHEQYF
TGTGCCAGCAGCTCCGGGACAGGGATCGGCCGCCACGAGCAGTACTTC